Listed here are 25 T cell receptor beta chains from one sample, sequenced in a study of blood T cell repertoires in COVID-19. The repertoire was sequenced with immunoSEQ multiplex PCR; TCRdb's copy has only in-frame clones and lacks some. The repertoire holds fewer than 25,000 clones, with roughly nine tenths as singletons. Sequenced material: peripheral blood. The source is a human donor in a cohort sampled during active COVID-19.

The chain links TRBV7-9 to TRBJ2-1; 7 bases line up with TRBD2. CDR3 length: 13 residues. Per germline, CDR1 SEHNR and CDR2 FQNEAQ (reference sequence). Trimming took 3 bases from V and 6 from J; bases not matched to a gene: 2. Here the CDR3 DNA reads TGTGCCAGCAGCTTGACGGGAGGCAATGAGCAGTTCTTC. Translated: CASSLTGGNEQFF.

This clone was seen once. The V call is TRBV18, the J call TRBJ2-5, with D maybe TRBD2 (5 bases). Trimming removed 2 bases at V and 4 bases at J, with 8 bases between. Germline assignment: CDR1 KGHSH and CDR2 LQKENI. The CDR3 runs 13 residues. The CDR3 reads CASSPSGPETQYF. The CDR3, as DNA: TGTGCCAGCTCACCAAGCGGACCAGAGACCCAGTACTTC.

The chain carries TRBV3-1 (or the pseudogene TRBV3-2) and TRBJ1-2, with D hard to call. This CDR3 region has 16 residues. Germline loops: CDR1 LGHDT, CDR2 YNNKEL (reference sequence). With 1 base removed from V and 8 bases from J, the gap between germline ends came to 20 bases. CDR3 sequence: CASSQVGGSRGIGYTF. CDR3 sequence (DNA): TGTGCCAGCAGCCAAGTTGGAGGCTCCCGCGGGATCGGCTACACCTTC.

This clone showed up just a few times. V and J are TRBV12-3 or TRBV12-4 and TRBJ2-7; D might be TRBD1 (5 bases). The CDR3 spans 12 residues. Deletions cut 3 bases from V and 13 bases from J, with 16 bases between. Here the CDR3 DNA reads TGTGCCAGCAGTTTGGATTTGGGGCCCCTATACTTC. Amino acid sequence: CASSLDLGPLYF.

The CDR3 reads CASSHGLADRRDEQFF. The DNA of the CDR3 is TGTGCCAGCAGCCATGGGCTAGCGGACAGACGGGATGAGCAGTTCTTC. The chain links TRBV3-1 (or the pseudogene TRBV3-2) to TRBJ2-1, with D perhaps matching TRBD2 (7 bases). The V gene's germline CDR1 is LGHDT and CDR2 YNNKEL (reference sequence). V gave up 3 bases and J gave up 8 bases, with 20 bases separating them. The CDR3 is 16 amino acids.

V and J are TRBV23-1 and TRBJ2-3, with 10 positions matching TRBD1. TRBV23-1 is an ORF, and what it does is uncertain. Trimming removed 1 base from V and 3 bases from J; junction bases left unmatched: 7. The CDR3 runs 17 residues. The CDR3 spells CASSQFYGTGDTDTQYF. DNA of the CDR3: TGCGCCAGCAGTCAATTCTACGGGACAGGGGATACAGATACGCAGTATTTT.

The gene calls are TRBV19 and TRBJ2-4; the match to TRBD1 covers 10 bases. The CDR3 consists of 18 residues. J was trimmed by 0 bases and V by 7 bases; bases with no gene match: 12. The V gene's germline CDR1 is LNHDA and CDR2 SQIVND (reference sequence). The DNA for the CDR3 is TGTGCCAGTACCGGACGACCGGGACAGGGGCTAGCCAAAAACATTCAGTACTTC. Translating it yields CASTGRPGQGLAKNIQYF.

The chain carries TRBV7-9 and TRBJ2-5; 8 bases agree with TRBD1. V dropped 4 bases and J dropped 4; count of bases not matched to a gene: 2. Looked up from germline, CDR1 is SEHNR and CDR2 is FQNEAQ (reference sequence). The length of the CDR3 is 13 residues. CDR3 loop: CASSWTGRETQYF. Written as DNA, the CDR3 is TGTGCCAGCAGCTGGACAGGGAGAGAGACCCAGTACTTC.

The V gene is TRBV5-1, the J gene TRBJ2-2, with 11 bases matching TRBD2. Germline CDR1 reads SGHRS; CDR2 reads YFSETQ. V trimming: 2 bases; J trimming: 6 bases; junction bases outside the gene matches: 9. The CDR3 extends over 17 amino acids. The CDR3, as DNA: TGCGCCAGCAGCTTACCCCTAGCGGGGGGCCCAGCCGGGGAGCTGTTTTTT. Its protein product is CASSLPLAGGPAGELFF.

This sequence joins TRBV18 and TRBJ2-5; 11 nucleotides line up with TRBD2. The germline V gene encodes CDR1 KGHSH and CDR2 LQKENI. CDR3 length: 16 amino acids. J lost 4 bases, V lost 0 bases, and 4 bases had no gene match. This chain's CDR3 is CASSPPSSGGRETQYF. The CDR3 coding sequence is TGTGCCAGCTCACCACCGTCTAGCGGGGGGAGAGAGACCCAGTACTTC.

The V and J genes are TRBV4-1 and TRBJ1-5, with a tentative D call TRBD1 (5 bases). This CDR3 has 14 residues. From germline, CDR1 is MGHRA and CDR2 YSYEKL. Trimming left V 0 bases short and J 6 bases short, with 9 bases between. As DNA, the CDR3 is TGCGCCAGCAGCCAAGACAGGGTGGGTCAGCCCCAGCATTTT. Its protein product is CASSQDRVGQPQHF.

J is TRBJ2-2 and V is TRBV28; 8 positions agree with TRBD1. The CDR3 spans 16 residues. J was trimmed by 6 bases and V by 7 bases; bases with no gene match: 13. Germline V gene lookup returns CDR1 MDHEN and CDR2 SYDVKM. CDR3 in DNA: TGTGCCAGCATCTCTCAGGCCTCAGGGGGCTCCGGGGAGCTGTTTTTT. Protein: CASISQASGGSGELFF.

This chain uses TRBV4-2 with TRBJ1-1; D is unresolved. This CDR3 comprises 14 residues. CDR1 and CDR2 (germline): LGHNA, YNFKEQ. The V end was cut by 8 bases, the J end by 5 bases, with 18 bases between. CDR3 sequence reads: CASAGSLSRTEAFF. The CDR3 DNA reads as TGTGCCAGCGCCGGGAGTTTGTCTCGGACTGAAGCTTTCTTT.

The chain is built from TRBV5-4 and TRBJ2-2; TRBD2 aligns across 8 bases. Per germline, CDR1 SGHNT and CDR2 YYREEE (reference sequence). The CDR3 totals 15 residues. After removal of 0 bases from V and 6 bases from J, the junction contained 4 bases not matched to a gene. CDR3 sequence reads: CASSLETSVSGELFF. DNA of the CDR3: TGTGCCAGCAGCTTGGAGACTAGCGTCTCCGGGGAGCTGTTTTTT.

CDR3 amino acids: CASSIVAGTAGNTIYF. The CDR3 nucleotides read TGTGCCAGTAGTATAGTCGCCGGGACAGCTGGAAACACCATATATTTT. This chain uses TRBV19 with TRBJ1-3; 7 bases agree with TRBD1. Germline V CDR1 and CDR2: LNHDA, SQIVND (reference sequence). Germline trimming cut 1 base from V and 2 bases from J; bases unmatched to any gene: 5. This CDR3 has 16 residues.

This chain connects TRBV28 to TRBJ2-7; the D gene is possibly TRBD2 (5 bases). Germline V gene data show CDR1 as MDHEN and CDR2 as SYDVKM. The germline V and J ends were trimmed by 3 bases and 7 bases, with 7 bases remaining between them. The CDR3 is 11 amino acids. In nucleotides, the CDR3 is TGTGCCAGCAGTTTCCAGCGGGAGCAGTACTTC. This encodes CASSFQREQYF. The full variable domain, rest sourced from reference TRBV28 and TRBJ2-7, is DVKVTQSSRYLVKRTGEKVFLECVQDMDHENMFWYRQDPGLGLRLIYFSYDVKMKEKGDIPEGYSVSREKKERFSLILESASTNQTSMYLCASSFQREQYFGPGTRLTVT.

V gene TRBV9 combines with J gene TRBJ1-6; D is uncertain. The V end was cut by 1 base, the J end by 7 bases, with 12 bases between. This CDR3 contains 15 residues. The germline V gene encodes CDR1 SGDLS and CDR2 YYNGEE. CDR3 protein: CASSVTDSQNSPLHF. For the CDR3, the DNA is TGTGCCAGCAGCGTAACCGACTCCCAGAATTCACCCCTCCACTTT.

The rearrangement uses TRBV7-5 and TRBJ2-7; TRBD1 was called by the table and not checked on the DNA. TRBV7-5 constitutes a pseudogene. This CDR3 has 15 residues. The CDR3 region has the DNA TGTGTCAGAAGCCACAATACAGGGGGCTCCTACGAGCAGTACTTC. Its protein is CVRSHNTGGSYEQYF.

The rearrangement uses TRBV7-9 and TRBJ1-4; D remains unclear. CDR3 length equals 15 residues. V was cut by 5 bases and J by 4 bases, with 14 bases left in between. Germline lookup yields CDR1 SEHNR and CDR2 FQNEAQ (reference sequence). CDR3 sequence: CASSDRTDLNEKLFF. Written as DNA, the CDR3 is TGTGCCAGCAGCGACCGCACAGACCTTAATGAAAAACTGTTTTTT.

This chain joins TRBV28 and TRBJ1-5; D is perhaps TRBD1 (6 bases). There are 14 residues in the CDR3. Germline CDR1 reads MDHEN; CDR2 reads SYDVKM. V was cut by 2 bases and J by 3 bases, with 8 bases left in between. The CDR3 DNA follows: TGTGCCAGCAGTTTAGGACAGCTCAATCAGCCCCAGCATTTT. Protein sequence: CASSLGQLNQPQHF.

This chain connects TRBV7-2 to TRBJ1-4, with D possibly being TRBD1 (6 bases). Trimming shortened V by 3 bases and J by 4 bases, and 9 bases separated the two germline ends. The CDR3 has 14 amino acids. CDR1 is SGHTA and CDR2 is FQGNSA in the germline V gene. The CDR3 sequence: CASSFQGGNEKLFF. For the CDR3, the DNA is TGTGCCAGCAGCTTTCAAGGGGGTAATGAAAAACTGTTTTTT.

Only one count was recorded for this clone. The CDR3 coding sequence is TGTGCCAGCAGCCCGAACGATGGGGGGGACTACGAGCAGTACTTC. The encoded protein is CASSPNDGGDYEQYF. The rearrangement joins TRBV5-6 to TRBJ2-7, with 7 positions matching TRBD2. Germline V gene sequence: CDR1 SGHDT, CDR2 YYEEEE. The length of the CDR3 is 15 residues. J gave up 3 bases and V 4 bases, and 10 bases lay outside the gene matches.

This chain connects TRBV5-1 to TRBJ2-3, with TRBD2 matching 7 bases. The trim removed 0 bases at V and 3 bases at J, leaving 4 bases unmatched. The CDR3 runs 15 residues. The V gene's germline CDR1 is SGHRS and CDR2 YFSETQ. The CDR3, as DNA: TGCGCCAGCAGCTTGGGACTAGCTGGTACAGATACGCAGTATTTT. Protein sequence: CASSLGLAGTDTQYF.

The chain employs TRBV6-5 and TRBJ2-5; no reliable D call. Germline V CDR1 and CDR2: MNHEY, SVGAGI. The V end was cut by 6 bases, the J end by 1 base, with 9 bases between. The CDR3 totals 13 residues. CDR3 sequence: CASRNSFQETQYF. CDR3 DNA: TGTGCCAGCAGAAACAGTTTCCAAGAGACCCAGTACTTC.

For the CDR3, the DNA is TGTGCCAGCAGGCCGGGGGGGGTACTTGAAAAACTGTTTTTT. It yields the protein CASRPGGVLEKLFF. The chain recombines TRBV28 with TRBJ1-4; D possibly corresponds to TRBD1 (5 bases). With 6 bases removed from V and 7 bases from J, the gap between germline ends came to 15 bases. This CDR3 region has 14 residues. Germline CDR1 and CDR2: MDHEN and SYDVKM. Variable domain in full (rest from reference TRBV28 and TRBJ1-4): DVKVTQSSRYLVKRTGEKVFLECVQDMDHENMFWYRQDPGLGLRLIYFSYDVKMKEKGDIPEGYSVSREKKERFSLILESASTNQTSMYLCASRPGGVLEKLFFGSGTQLSVL.